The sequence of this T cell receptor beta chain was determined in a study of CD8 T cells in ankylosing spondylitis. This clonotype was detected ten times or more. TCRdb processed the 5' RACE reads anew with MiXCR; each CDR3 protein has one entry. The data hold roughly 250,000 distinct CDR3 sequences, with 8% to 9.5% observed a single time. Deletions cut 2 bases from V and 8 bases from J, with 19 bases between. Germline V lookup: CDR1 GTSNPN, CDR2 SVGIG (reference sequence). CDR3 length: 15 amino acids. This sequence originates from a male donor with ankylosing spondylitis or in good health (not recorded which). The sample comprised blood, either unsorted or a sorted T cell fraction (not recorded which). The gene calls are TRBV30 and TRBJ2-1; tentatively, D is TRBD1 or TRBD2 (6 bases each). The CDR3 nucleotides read TGTGCCTGGAGTCTCCCTTTTAGGAGGGGGGATGAGCAGTTCTTC. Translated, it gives CAWSLPFRRGDEQFF.